This T cell receptor (beta chain) is from a study of cytomegalovirus exposure and HLA in healthy donors. Assay used: immunoSEQ multiplex PCR; TCRdb lists only in-frame clones, some missing. The table records about 64,000 clones, 75% to 90% of them present only once. Unmatched junction bases numbered 8, after V lost 0 bases and J lost 2 bases. The germline gives CDR1 SGHRS, CDR2 YFSETQ. The CDR3 is 18 residues long. The clonotype was recovered from a woman aged 18-30 years in good health and CMV-seronegative. The material sequenced was PBMCs. The V call is TRBV5-1, the J call TRBJ2-7; 13 bases map to TRBD2. The CDR3 here is CASSLGTSGRALPYEQYF. The CDR3, as DNA: TGCGCCAGCAGCTTGGGAACTAGCGGGAGGGCACTACCCTACGAGCAGTACTTC.